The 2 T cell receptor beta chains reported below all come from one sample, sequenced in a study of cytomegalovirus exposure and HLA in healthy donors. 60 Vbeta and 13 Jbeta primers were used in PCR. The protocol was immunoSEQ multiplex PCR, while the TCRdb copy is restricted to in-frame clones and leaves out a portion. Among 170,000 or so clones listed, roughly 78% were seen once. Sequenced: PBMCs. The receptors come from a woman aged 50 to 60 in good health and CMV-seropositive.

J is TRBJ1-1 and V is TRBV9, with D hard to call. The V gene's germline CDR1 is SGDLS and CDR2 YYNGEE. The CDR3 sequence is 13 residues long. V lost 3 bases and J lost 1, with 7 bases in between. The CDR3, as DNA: TGTGCCAGCAGCGGGCCTTCGAACACTGAAGCTTTCTTT. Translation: CASSGPSNTEAFF. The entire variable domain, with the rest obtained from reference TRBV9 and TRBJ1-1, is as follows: DSGVTQTPKHLITATGQRVTLRCSPRSGDLSVYWYQQSLDQGLQFLIQYYNGEERAKGNILERFSAQQFPDLHSELNLSSLELGDSALYFCASSGPSNTEAFFGQGTRLTVV.

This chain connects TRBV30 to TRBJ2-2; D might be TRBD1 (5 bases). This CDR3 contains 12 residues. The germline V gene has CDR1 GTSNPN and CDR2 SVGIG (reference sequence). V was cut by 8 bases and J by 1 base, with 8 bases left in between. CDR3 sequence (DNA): TGTGCCCGCGGACAGAACACCGGGGAGCTGTTTTTT. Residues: CARGQNTGELFF.